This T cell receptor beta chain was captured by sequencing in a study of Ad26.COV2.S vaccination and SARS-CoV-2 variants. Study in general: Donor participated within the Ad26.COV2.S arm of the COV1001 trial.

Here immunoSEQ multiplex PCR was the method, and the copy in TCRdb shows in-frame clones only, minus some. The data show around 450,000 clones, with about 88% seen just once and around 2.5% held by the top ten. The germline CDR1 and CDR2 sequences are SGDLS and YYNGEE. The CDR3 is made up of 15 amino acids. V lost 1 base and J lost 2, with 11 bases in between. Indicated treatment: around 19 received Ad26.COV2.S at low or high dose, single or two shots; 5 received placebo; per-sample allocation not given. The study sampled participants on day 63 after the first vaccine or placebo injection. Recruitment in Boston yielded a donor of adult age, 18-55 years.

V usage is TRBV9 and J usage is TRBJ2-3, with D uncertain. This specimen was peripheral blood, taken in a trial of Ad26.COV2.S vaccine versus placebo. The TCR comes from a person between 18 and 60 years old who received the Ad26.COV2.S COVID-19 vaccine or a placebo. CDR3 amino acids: CASSVWSRPTDTQYF. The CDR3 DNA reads TGTGCCAGCAGCGTATGGTCCCGTCCCACAGATACGCAGTATTTT.